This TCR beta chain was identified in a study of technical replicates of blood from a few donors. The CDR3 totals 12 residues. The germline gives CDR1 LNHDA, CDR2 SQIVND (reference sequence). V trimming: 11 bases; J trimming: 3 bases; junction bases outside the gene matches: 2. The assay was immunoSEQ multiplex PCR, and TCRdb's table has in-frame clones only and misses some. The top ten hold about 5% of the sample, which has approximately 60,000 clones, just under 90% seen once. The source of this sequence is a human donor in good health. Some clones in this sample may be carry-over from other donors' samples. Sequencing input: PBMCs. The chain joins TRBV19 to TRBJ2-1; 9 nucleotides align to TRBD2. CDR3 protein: CAPSGVYNEQFF. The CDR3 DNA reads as TGTGCCCCTAGCGGGGTCTACAATGAGCAGTTCTTC.